Each of the 2 T cell receptor beta chains below was sequenced from the same sample in a study of blood T cell repertoires in COVID-19. Produced via immunoSEQ multiplex PCR; TCRdb's table is partial and in-frame only. The sample shows some 130,000 clones, roughly 80% of them seen only once. Sequenced sample: peripheral blood. The receptor set was obtained from a man in his fifties or sixties who had recovered from COVID-19.

This clone appeared a few times. Within the sample, other DNA sequences also encode this same CDR3. The chain links TRBV7-2 to TRBJ1-1, with 9 bases that match TRBD1. The CDR3 has 15 residues. The J segment lost 5 bases and the V segment lost 4 bases, leaving 8 bases of the junction unmatched. Germline CDR1 and CDR2: SGHTA and FQGNSA. The CDR3 DNA is TGTGCCAGCAGCTCTTACAGGGGGCAAGGGACTGAAGCTTTCTTT. Protein sequence: CASSSYRGQGTEAFF.

V usage is TRBV4-2 and J usage is TRBJ1-5, with a possible D match to TRBD1 (5 bases). The CDR3 spans 14 residues. In germline, CDR1 is LGHNA, CDR2 YNFKEQ. V dropped 5 bases and J dropped 3 bases, with 11 bases sitting between them. The CDR3 protein is CASSGGTFNQPQHF. Written as DNA, the CDR3 is TGTGCCAGCAGCGGAGGGACCTTCAATCAGCCCCAGCATTTT.